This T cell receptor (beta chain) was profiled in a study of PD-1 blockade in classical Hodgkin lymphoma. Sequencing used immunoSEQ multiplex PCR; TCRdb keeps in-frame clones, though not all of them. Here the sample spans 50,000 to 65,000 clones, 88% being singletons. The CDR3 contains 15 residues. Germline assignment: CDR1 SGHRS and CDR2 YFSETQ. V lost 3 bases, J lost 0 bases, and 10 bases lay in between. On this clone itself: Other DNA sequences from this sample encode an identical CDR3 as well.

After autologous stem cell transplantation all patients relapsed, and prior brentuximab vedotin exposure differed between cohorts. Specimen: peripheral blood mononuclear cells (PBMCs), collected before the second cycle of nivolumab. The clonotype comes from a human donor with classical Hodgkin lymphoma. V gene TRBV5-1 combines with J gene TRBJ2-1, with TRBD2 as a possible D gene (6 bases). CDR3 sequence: CASSSTGSSYNEQFF. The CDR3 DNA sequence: TGCGCCAGCAGCTCAACCGGGAGCTCCTACAATGAGCAGTTCTTC. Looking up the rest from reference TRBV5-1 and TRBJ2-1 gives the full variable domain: KAGVTQTPRYLIKTRGQQVTLSCSPISGHRSVSWYQQTPGQGLQFLFEYFSETQRNKGNFPGRFSGRQFSNSRSEMNVSTLELGDSALYLCASSSTGSSYNEQFFGPGTRLTVL.